The 25 T cell receptor beta chains given below trace back to one sample, sequenced in a study of shared clonotypes between healthy human individuals (TCRdb year 2020). Library generation was performed with the immunoSEQ multiplex PCR assay. TCRdb mirrors the immuneACCESS table, restricted to in-frame sequences. Some clones are absent from its copies; in checked studies, under half trace to an unresolved V gene, and the reason for the others is unknown. The sample yields 110,000 or so clones; 68% were counted once. The top ten hold roughly 24% of the sample. The specimen sequenced was memory CD8+ T cells sorted from blood. According to the study, the label for this sample's cell subset or site signals: CD45RO+ cells pooled with CCR7-negative TemRA cells. Every receptor here comes from a woman aged 25 to 45 in good health.

In regard to this clone: A single base separates this from a much larger clone, so it may be a read error. This sample includes further DNA sequences coding for the same CDR3. The chain employs TRBV12-5 and TRBJ2-1; D assignment may be TRBD1 or TRBD2 (6 bases each). Trimming took 6 bases from V and 10 from J, leaving 13 bases between them. Germline CDR1 reads LGHNT; CDR2 reads FRNRAP. The CDR3 spans 12 residues. This chain's CDR3 is CASGPGAGEQFF. The CDR3 DNA is TGTGCTAGTGGGCCGGGGGCGGGGGAGCAGTTCTTC. Full variable domain (outside the CDR3, taken from reference TRBV12-5 and TRBJ2-1): DARVTQTPRHKVTEMGQEVTMRCQPILGHNTVFWYRQTMMQGLELLAYFRNRAPLDDSGMPKDRFSAEMPDATLATLKIQPSEPRDSAVYFCASGPGAGEQFFGPGTRLTVL.

The chain employs TRBV2 and TRBJ2-3, with D tentatively TRBD2 (5 bases). The CDR3 is 14 amino acids. The germline V gene has CDR1 SNHLY and CDR2 FYNNEI. The V end lost 6 bases, the J end lost 2 bases, and 12 bases lay between the germline ends. The DNA for the CDR3 is TGTGCCAGCAGGAGGAGAGGGTTCACAGATACGCAGTATTTT. It translates to CASRRRGFTDTQYF.

J is TRBJ2-5 and V is TRBV7-9; unclear D gene. Germline lookup yields CDR1 SEHNR and CDR2 FQNEAQ (reference sequence). The V gene lost 2 bases and the J gene lost 3 bases, with 16 bases spanning the gap. The CDR3 runs 16 residues. CDR3 sequence reads: CASSLIGPESKETQYF. The CDR3 DNA reads TGTGCCAGCAGCTTAATTGGACCCGAATCCAAAGAGACCCAGTACTTC. The entire variable domain, with the rest obtained from reference TRBV7-9 and TRBJ2-5, is as follows: DTGVSQNPRHKITKRGQNVTFRCDPISEHNRLYWYRQTLGQGPEFLTYFQNEAQLEKSRLLSDRFSAERPKGSFSTLEIQRTEQGDSAMYLCASSLIGPESKETQYFGPGTRLLVL.

The chain has TRBV5-1 and TRBJ2-7; weak D call: TRBD2 (5 bases). The CDR3 sequence is 13 residues long. The germline CDR1 and CDR2 sequences are SGHRS and YFSETQ. The ends were cut back, 1 base at V and 3 bases at J, with 8 bases in the middle. CDR3 DNA sequence: TGCGCCAGCAGCTTGCGGAGCGGCTACGAGCAGTACTTC. Its protein is CASSLRSGYEQYF.

The chain joins TRBV25-1 to TRBJ2-5; D is ambiguous. Germline loops: CDR1 MGHDK, CDR2 SYGVNS. Trimming removed 1 base at V and 1 base at J, with 10 bases between. The CDR3 length is 15 residues. CDR3 nucleotide sequence: TGTGCCAGCAGTGAATCGGGCAGTCTCCAAGAGACCCAGTACTTC. Its translation: CASSESGSLQETQYF.

V usage is TRBV29-1 and J usage is TRBJ2-5, with D perhaps TRBD1 or TRBD2 (5 bases each). CDR1 SQVTM and CDR2 ANQGSEA come from the germline V gene. The CDR3 sequence is 16 residues long. Trimming removed 6 bases from V and 2 bases from J, with 22 bases in between. The CDR3 spells CSVLGIRAIRQETQYF. The CDR3 coding sequence is TGCAGCGTCCTCGGGATCAGGGCGATTCGGCAAGAGACCCAGTACTTC.

The chain uses TRBV10-3 and TRBJ2-3; 8 bases map to TRBD1. The CDR3 totals 14 residues. V lost 4 bases and J lost 5; bases outside the gene matches: 5. In germline, CDR1 is ENHRY, CDR2 SYGVKD. This CDR3 is CAISAPGGVDTQYF. As DNA, the CDR3 is TGTGCCATCAGTGCCCCAGGGGGCGTAGATACGCAGTATTTT.

There are many counts of this clone. This chain uses TRBV10-2 with TRBJ2-2; D gene ambiguous. In germline, CDR1 is WSHSY, CDR2 SAAADI. The CDR3 is 13 residues long. V gave up 6 bases and J gave up 5 bases, with 10 bases separating them. The CDR3 reads CASSPQLTGELFF. CDR3 coding DNA: TGCGCCAGCAGCCCTCAGCTTACCGGGGAGCTGTTTTTT.

The chain has TRBV25-1 and TRBJ2-7, with 8 bases lining up with TRBD2. Germline loops: CDR1 MGHDK, CDR2 SYGVNS. The CDR3 is 13 amino acids. J gave up 3 bases and V 4 bases, and 2 bases lay outside the gene matches. The chain's CDR3 is CASSAGGGYEQYF. DNA for the CDR3: TGTGCCAGCAGTGCGGGGGGGGGCTACGAGCAGTACTTC.

The table lists this clone with a few counts. The chain has TRBV6-5 and TRBJ2-7; TRBD2 matches 14 bases. Germline CDR1 is MNHEY and CDR2 is SVGAGI. Trimming at V came to 9 bases and at J to 5 bases, leaving 3 bases not matched to a gene. The CDR3 is made up of 13 amino acids. DNA of the CDR3: TGTGCCAGTGGACTAGCGGGAGGCCACGAGCAGTACTTC. Its protein product is CASGLAGGHEQYF.

In its sample, this clone was seen a few times. V gene TRBV7-2 combines with J gene TRBJ2-7; TRBD2 matches at 8 bases. Looked up from germline, CDR1 is SGHTA and CDR2 is FQGNSA. The trim removed 5 bases at V and 2 bases at J, leaving 5 bases unmatched. The CDR3 extends over 14 amino acids. CDR3 in amino acids: CASSISGIPYEQYF. CDR3 bases: TGTGCCAGCAGCATTAGCGGGATTCCCTACGAGCAGTACTTC.

There are a few counts of this clone. J is TRBJ1-2 and V is TRBV6-4; D is perhaps TRBD1 (5 bases). The germline V gene encodes CDR1 MRHNA and CDR2 SNTAGT. This CDR3 has 18 residues. V lost 4 bases to trimming and J lost 0 bases, with 21 bases between them. DNA of the CDR3: TGTGCCAGCAGTGGATTAACTCGGGACCGAGGGGCTAACTATGGCTACACCTTC. It translates to CASSGLTRDRGANYGYTF.

In regard to this clone: The same CDR3 is also encoded by other DNA sequences in this sample. The CDR3 bases are TGCGCCAGCAGCCTAGCGGGAAGCTACAATGAGCAGTTCTTC. Translated: CASSLAGSYNEQFF. The rearrangement uses TRBV5-1 and TRBJ2-1, with TRBD2 identical over 9 bases. The V segment lost 4 bases and the J segment 3 bases; nucleotides outside the gene matches: 2. From germline, CDR1 is SGHRS and CDR2 YFSETQ. The CDR3 spans 14 residues.

The rearrangement joins TRBV25-1 to TRBJ2-1; no definite D call. The V end lost 5 bases, the J end lost 8 bases, and 7 bases lay between the germline ends. CDR3 length equals 11 residues. CDR1 is MGHDK, CDR2 SYGVNS, per germline. The CDR3 coding sequence is TGTGCCAGCAGTACCCGGTATGAGCAGTTCTTC. Amino acids: CASSTRYEQFF.

The chain combines TRBV6-1 with TRBJ2-3; weak D call: TRBD1 (5 bases). The V gene lost 10 bases and the J gene lost 3 bases, with 17 bases spanning the gap. This CDR3 contains 14 residues. CDR1 is MNHNS and CDR2 is SASEGT in the germline V gene. CDR3 protein: CATLTAVGTDTQYF. The CDR3 bases are TGTGCCACCCTGACAGCAGTCGGGACAGATACGCAGTATTTT.

V gene TRBV9 combines with J gene TRBJ2-7; the D is unclear. Germline loops: CDR1 SGDLS, CDR2 YYNGEE. The V gene lost 0 bases and the J gene lost 6 bases, with 13 bases spanning the gap. The CDR3 extends over 14 amino acids. In nucleotides, the CDR3 is TGTGCCAGCAGCGTAGCTTGGGGTTCGGCCGAGCAGTACTTC. Translating it yields CASSVAWGSAEQYF.

The CDR3: CASSTGQGRWDQPQHF. The CDR3 DNA follows: TGTGCCAGTAGTACCGGACAGGGGCGATGGGATCAGCCCCAGCATTTT. The chain is built from TRBV19 and TRBJ1-5, with 9 bases identical to TRBD1. V dropped 4 bases and J dropped 5; count of bases not matched to a gene: 9. This CDR3 has 16 amino acids. Per germline, CDR1 LNHDA and CDR2 SQIVND (reference sequence).

V gene TRBV4-1 combines with J gene TRBJ2-3, with a weak D call TRBD2 (5 bases). V lost 3 bases, J lost 4 bases, and 14 bases lay in between. In germline, CDR1 is MGHRA, CDR2 YSYEKL. The length of the CDR3 is 15 residues. The CDR3 sequence: CASSQATRLADTQYF. The CDR3 DNA follows: TGCGCCAGCAGCCAGGCTACTAGGCTCGCAGATACGCAGTATTTT.

V gene TRBV28 combines with J gene TRBJ2-7; 12 positions agree with TRBD2. The V gene end was trimmed by 5 bases and the J gene end by 5 bases; junction bases not matched to a gene: 7. CDR1 and CDR2 from the germline V gene are MDHEN and SYDVKM. The CDR3 length is 15 residues. The CDR3 coding sequence is TGTGCCAGCAGTATACGGACTAGCGGGATCCACGAGCAGTACTTC. Translating gives CASSIRTSGIHEQYF.

The rearrangement joins TRBV28 to TRBJ2-1, with 9 bases matching TRBD2. The CDR3 sequence is 14 residues long. The germline gives CDR1 MDHEN, CDR2 SYDVKM. V lost 3 bases, J lost 5 bases, and 2 bases stayed unmatched. CDR3 protein: CASSFAGGDNEQFF. The CDR3 nucleotides read TGTGCCAGCAGTTTCGCGGGAGGGGACAATGAGCAGTTCTTC.

The chain uses TRBV5-1 and TRBJ2-1; D is tentatively TRBD1 or TRBD2 (6 bases each). The CDR3 length is 14 residues. Trimming shortened V by 8 bases and J by 4 bases, and 16 bases separated the two germline ends. Germline V gene sequence: CDR1 SGHRS, CDR2 YFSETQ. CDR3 in amino acids: CASRGTGAYNEQFF. The CDR3 DNA sequence: TGCGCCAGTAGGGGGACTGGAGCTTACAATGAGCAGTTCTTC.

This chain connects TRBV6-1 to TRBJ2-2, with 10 bases fitting TRBD2. V shed 4 bases, J shed 13 bases, and the junction held 18 bases outside the gene matches. Germline CDR1 is MNHNS and CDR2 is SASEGT. This CDR3 is built from 17 residues. This CDR3 reads CASSVTWTSGRSRTLFF. The CDR3 DNA reads TGTGCCAGCAGTGTGACCTGGACTAGCGGAAGGTCTAGGACGCTGTTTTTT.

This clone is categorized as medium-sized. CDR3 protein: CASKETGEVYEQYF. In DNA, the CDR3 is TGTGCCAGCAAAGAGACAGGGGAGGTCTACGAGCAGTACTTC. V is TRBV6-1 and J is TRBJ2-7, with TRBD1 identical over 8 bases. J gave up 3 bases and V 7 bases, and 8 bases lay outside the gene matches. Germline V gives CDR1 MNHNS, CDR2 SASEGT. The length of the CDR3 is 14 residues.

V gene TRBV28 combines with J gene TRBJ1-5; D is ambiguous. Germline lookup yields CDR1 MDHEN and CDR2 SYDVKM. This CDR3 region has 14 residues. Trimming cost V 7 bases and J 8 bases, with 18 bases left between them. CDR3 DNA sequence: TGTGCCAGCACCCAGGCGGCGGCACTTGAGCCCCAGCATTTT. It translates to CASTQAAALEPQHF.

This clone has a count of ten or more. The genes are TRBV7-8 and TRBJ2-7; unclear D gene. Germline CDR1 SGHVS, CDR2 FQNEAQ. V lost 1 base and J lost 5, with 12 bases in between. The CDR3 spans 14 residues. The chain's CDR3 is CASSLVSARHEQYF. CDR3 sequence (DNA): TGTGCCAGCAGCTTAGTTTCCGCGAGACACGAGCAGTACTTC.